This TCR beta chain stems from a study of human T cells and chemical hapten exposure (dated by TCRdb to the early 2020s). Regarding the complete study: For sensitization, 2% DPC in acetone was applied to an approximately 2 cm by approximately 2 cm area of upper inner arm skin. Patch tests used Finn chambers with 0.01% DPC on the upper back, scored after 6 days by International Contact Dermatitis Research Group standards. Patient blood was sampled pre-sensitization (week 0) and at 2, 6 and about 24 weeks after DPC sensitization. This study followed changes in the peripheral blood TCR repertoire in vivo during primary and secondary sensitization of alopecia patients to the hapten diphenylcyclopropenone (DPC). Patients additionally received weekly therapeutic DPC doses to the scalp throughout the approximately 22-week study period. For TCR sequencing, blood came from about 28 alopecia patients at anywhere from one to four time points (pre-sensitization, 2, 6 and 24 weeks). The mostly female patient cohort included alopecia areata with under or over 50% scalp involvement, alopecia totalis and alopecia universalis. Libraries were pooled for sequencing, and per-sample TCR yields varied mainly because of small differences in library volumes within the pool. Broader findings and caveats from the paper: Significantly more large CDR3 similarity clusters were formed by expanded TCRs than by pre-sensitization or healthy control sets, consistent with antigen-driven responses. DPC sensitization did not change the number of TCRs with a frequency above 1 in 1000, and there was no evidence of changes in global repertoire structure. Because every patient had alopecia, a presumed autoimmune disease, the patients' immune response might differ from that of healthy individuals. After repeated subsampling, changes were observed in the strength of the expansion versus patch-test correlation and in the threshold at which the correlation became significant. Patch test score was positively correlated with the number of PT1 expanded TCRs, with significance at thresholds 8, 16 and 32 but not at 4.

Libraries were prepared through RACE. TCRdb records NextSeq 500 as the sequencer. Library preparation attached unique molecular identifiers to individual cDNA molecules for quantitative, reproducible TCR counting. Each blood RNA sample was used to sequence both TCR alpha and TCR beta chains. Processing in the source paper ran as follows. The median number of TCRs per sample was 85,000 to 100,000, ranging from about 23,224 to 750,000. The Decombinator software suite was used to annotate V, J and CDR3 in the TCR reads. For PS versus PT1 abundance plots, all samples were subsampled to the same number of TCRs (28,000). Expanded TCRs were defined as absent before sensitization and observed at least eight times at the 2-week time point. The public reads were reanalyzed by TCRdb: fastp trimming at Q25, MiXCR alignment, in-frame beta chains only. Rows with one shared CDR3 protein collapse into an entry with the most common genes and DNA. TCRdb's processing, not the study's, gives the V and J calls here. Here the sample has 90,000 to 110,000 distinct CDR3 sequences; roughly a tenth occur a single time. Over 3% of the sample rests with the top ten.

The sample's time point label, decoded: patch test 2, 6 weeks after DPC sensitization. The treatment or condition label on this specimen signifies: therapeutic diphenylcyclopropenone sensitization with weekly scalp DPC. Blood at each patch-test visit was drawn before the patch test was applied. Eligible patients were aged 18 to 70, diagnosed with alopecia, deemed suitable for DPC therapy, and excluded if pregnant. Total RNA was extracted from unfractionated whole blood that had been collected in Tempus Blood RNA tubes. Details on this clonotype: No cognate antigen has been identified for it. Base qualities are not provided; no much larger clone lies one nucleotide away.

The material was whole blood, obtained in connection with sensitization to the hapten diphenylcyclopropenone (DPC). This TCR was recovered from a woman in her 40s with alopecia areata. Some clones in this sample may be carry-over from other donors' samples.

The CDR3 protein is CASSLGHTSGEQYF. The base sequence is TGTGCCAGCAGCTTAGGTCACACGAGCGGGGAGCAGTACTTC. The rearrangement combines TRBV11-2 with TRBJ2-7; TRBD2 is perhaps the D gene, given 6 matching bases. From the cysteine up to the phenylalanine, the CDR3 has a length of 14 residues. Only the CDR3 DNA stays, 42 bases, in frame from base 1. From the germline V gene, CDR1 is SGHAT and CDR2 is FQNNGV. The V end loses 1 base and the J end loses 7 bases, and a stretch of 14 bases separates them.